These 24 T cell receptor beta chains share one sample of origin, sequenced in a study of blood T cell repertoires in COVID-19. Assay: immunoSEQ multiplex PCR; the TCRdb copy retains only in-frame clones and omits some. Of 360,000 or so clones listed, roughly four fifths are singletons. Sequenced: PBMCs or T cells enriched from blood (not recorded which). These TCRs come from a woman in her 50s who had recovered from COVID-19.

V and J are TRBV18 and TRBJ1-4; no clear D. V was shortened by 4 bases and J by 5 bases, with 11 bases between the two germline ends. Germline values: CDR1 KGHSH, CDR2 LQKENI. This CDR3 comprises 14 residues. This CDR3 reads CASSQRENNEKLFF. CDR3 coding DNA: TGTGCCAGCTCACAGCGGGAAAACAATGAAAAACTGTTTTTT.

The rearrangement uses TRBV29-1 and TRBJ1-1, with D uncertain. This CDR3 is 13 amino acids long. Per germline, CDR1 SQVTM and CDR2 ANQGSEA. Trimming pared 4 bases from V and 10 bases from J, leaving 19 bases between. CDR3 sequence: CSVGPGSVSGAFF. The DNA of the CDR3 is TGCAGCGTTGGTCCCGGGAGCGTTTCGGGAGCTTTCTTT.

The chain carries TRBV6-5 and TRBJ2-5; 7 bases are a match to TRBD2. This CDR3 has 13 residues. CDR1 is MNHEY, CDR2 SVGAGI, per germline. With 8 bases clipped from V and 7 bases from J, the junction kept 10 bases outside the gene matches. The CDR3, as DNA: TGTGCCAGCCAAGCGGGACCCCAGGGGACCCAGTACTTC. Translating gives CASQAGPQGTQYF.

This clone came up a few times. V and J are TRBV9 and TRBJ2-1; TRBD2 matches 9 bases. The CDR3 is 15 amino acids. V trimming: 5 bases; J trimming: 7 bases; junction bases outside the gene matches: 10. Germline V gene lookup returns CDR1 SGDLS and CDR2 YYNGEE. The CDR3 region has the DNA TGTGCCAGCAGTAGGCGGGGGGGACGTGCGAATGAGCAGTTCTTC. Its translation is CASSRRGGRANEQFF.

This clone was picked up a small number of times. The chain has TRBV30 and TRBJ1-2; TRBD1 matches at 12 bases. Trimming cost V 2 bases and J 7 bases; bases outside gene matches: 5. Germline V gives CDR1 GTSNPN, CDR2 SVGIG (reference sequence). This CDR3 is built from 14 residues. For the CDR3, the DNA is TGTGCCTGGAGTTCCCGGGACAGGGGGCCTGGCTACACCTTC. This gives the protein CAWSSRDRGPGYTF.

CDR3 sequence: CASSPNRGWGTEAFF. DNA of the CDR3: TGTGCCAGCTCACCAAACAGGGGATGGGGCACTGAAGCTTTCTTT. The chain joins TRBV18 to TRBJ1-1; 7 bases fit TRBD1. Germline V gene data show CDR1 as KGHSH and CDR2 as LQKENI. The CDR3 extends over 15 amino acids. V gave up 2 bases and J gave up 4 bases; unmatched junction bases: 7.

The chain couples TRBV6-5 to TRBJ1-1; D uncertain. This CDR3 is 11 amino acids long. Germline lookup yields CDR1 MNHEY and CDR2 SVGAGI. V gave up 6 bases and J gave up 3 bases, with 5 bases separating them. The chain's CDR3 is CASRLDTEAFF. CDR3 in DNA: TGTGCCAGCAGACTAGACACTGAAGCTTTCTTT.

The V and J genes are TRBV7-2 and TRBJ1-1; 8 nucleotides match TRBD1. Germline CDR1 is SGHTA and CDR2 is FQGNSA. The CDR3 consists of 16 residues. After removal of 0 bases from V and 4 bases from J, the junction contained 7 bases not matched to a gene. CDR3 DNA: TGTGCCAGCAGCTTAGCCCCAGGGGGCTTGGGCACTGAAGCTTTCTTT. It codes for CASSLAPGGLGTEAFF. The full variable domain, completed using reference TRBV7-2 and TRBJ1-1, is GAGVSQSPSNKVTEKGKDVELRCDPISGHTALYWYRQSLGQGLEFLIYFQGNSAPDKSGLPSDRFSAERTGGSVSTLTIQRTQQEDSAVYLCASSLAPGGLGTEAFFGQGTRLTVV.

This clone was picked up a small number of times. V usage is TRBV3-1 (or the pseudogene TRBV3-2) and J usage is TRBJ1-6, with a weak D call TRBD1 (6 bases). The germline V gene has CDR1 LGHDT and CDR2 YNNKEL (reference sequence). V lost 4 bases and J lost 10, with 20 bases in between. The CDR3 extends over 16 amino acids. Here the CDR3 reads CASSPQGPPADSPLHF. Here the CDR3 DNA reads TGTGCCAGCAGCCCCCAGGGGCCCCCGGCAGACTCACCCCTCCACTTT.

The genes are TRBV2 and TRBJ2-7, with TRBD2 matching 10 bases. With 8 bases clipped from V and 2 bases from J, the junction kept 3 bases outside the gene matches. The CDR3 spans 13 residues. Germline V gene data show CDR1 as SNHLY and CDR2 as FYNNEI. Here the CDR3 reads CASYTSGTYEQYF. As DNA, the CDR3 is TGTGCCAGCTACACTAGCGGGACCTACGAGCAGTACTTC.

This clone has just a few counts. The rearrangement joins TRBV5-1 to TRBJ1-2, with D perhaps TRBD1 (5 bases). The length of the CDR3 is 15 residues. Germline CDR1 is SGHRS and CDR2 is YFSETQ. V was cut by 4 bases and J by 4 bases, with 17 bases left in between. This CDR3 reads CASSPGGAGTYGYTF. CDR3 in DNA: TGCGCCAGCAGCCCCGGAGGGGCAGGCACCTATGGCTACACCTTC.

This chain joins TRBV7-8 and TRBJ1-4; D is uncertain. This CDR3 comprises 15 residues. Trimming cost V 5 bases and J 2 bases, with 12 bases left between them. CDR1 is SGHVS and CDR2 is FQNEAQ in the germline V gene. Here the CDR3 reads CASSSPGSTNEKLFF. The CDR3 region has the DNA TGTGCCAGCAGCAGCCCGGGGTCTACTAATGAAAAACTGTTTTTT.

The chain combines TRBV18 with TRBJ1-1; a weak D match, TRBD1 (6 bases). The V end was cut by 1 base, the J end by 8 bases, with 14 bases between. Germline CDR1 reads KGHSH; CDR2 reads LQKENI. This CDR3 has 14 amino acids. CDR3 in DNA: TGTGCCAGCTCACCACTGACAGGTCTAGGAGAAGCTTTCTTT. Translated: CASSPLTGLGEAFF.

This chain links TRBV19 with TRBJ1-5, with D perhaps matching TRBD1 (6 bases). Trimming stripped 2 bases from V and 1 base from J, with 9 bases between. The CDR3 contains 15 residues. Germline CDR1 is LNHDA and CDR2 is SQIVND (reference sequence). CDR3: CASSIQGLSNQPQHF. CDR3 DNA sequence: TGTGCCAGTAGTATACAGGGGCTCAGCAATCAGCCCCAGCATTTT.

The chain couples TRBV4-2 to TRBJ1-6; no definite D call. The V and J ends lost 1 base and 8 bases respectively, with 15 bases between them. This CDR3 is 16 amino acids long. Per the germline V gene, CDR1 is LGHNA and CDR2 is YNFKEQ. CDR3 sequence reads: CASSQARVKRDSPLHF. Written as DNA, the CDR3 is TGTGCCAGCAGCCAAGCCCGGGTCAAGAGGGATTCACCCCTCCACTTT.

In this sample, this clone turned up a few times. The V gene is TRBV5-4, the J gene TRBJ1-2, with 7 bases identical to TRBD1. The germline gives CDR1 SGHNT, CDR2 YYREEE (reference sequence). Losses at the gene ends were 2 bases for V and 2 bases for J; bases not matched to a gene: 6. The CDR3 totals 15 residues. The CDR3 coding sequence is TGTGCCAGCAGCTTCGCGGACAGGACCAACTATGGCTACACCTTC. It encodes CASSFADRTNYGYTF.

V gene TRBV4-2 combines with J gene TRBJ1-2; 7 bases fit TRBD1. V lost 0 bases, J lost 3 bases, and 7 bases stayed unmatched. CDR1 and CDR2 from the germline V gene are LGHNA and YNFKEQ. This CDR3 spans 16 amino acids. CDR3 DNA sequence: TGTGCCAGCAGCCAAGAGGAAGGGGGCGGCTACTATGGCTACACCTTC. This encodes CASSQEEGGGYYGYTF.

This rearrangement joins TRBV7-9 to TRBJ2-2; TRBD1 matches 8 bases. With 5 bases clipped from V and 6 bases from J, the junction kept 5 bases outside the gene matches. The germline V gene encodes CDR1 SEHNR and CDR2 FQNEAQ (reference sequence). The CDR3 covers 14 residues. The DNA for the CDR3 is TGTGCCAGCAGCCTGGACAGGGTGGCCGGGGAGCTGTTTTTT. Its translation: CASSLDRVAGELFF.

The V and J genes are TRBV7-2 and TRBJ1-4; perhaps TRBD1 as D (6 bases). CDR3 length: 14 residues. The germline V gene has CDR1 SGHTA and CDR2 FQGNSA. Trimming shortened V by 5 bases and J by 8 bases, and 15 bases separated the two germline ends. The CDR3 DNA sequence: TGTGCCAGCAGCCGGGGGGGCCCGGACGAAAAACTGTTTTTT. Its translation: CASSRGGPDEKLFF. The full variable domain, in which reference TRBV7-2 and TRBJ1-4 provide the parts outside the CDR3, is GAGVSQSPSNKVTEKGKDVELRCDPISGHTALYWYRQSLGQGLEFLIYFQGNSAPDKSGLPSDRFSAERTGGSVSTLTIQRTQQEDSAVYLCASSRGGPDEKLFFGSGTQLSVL.

This clone appeared once. The chain couples TRBV9 to TRBJ1-2, with 8 positions matching TRBD1. Germline CDR1 and CDR2: SGDLS and YYNGEE. The CDR3 consists of 17 residues. Trimming at V came to 4 bases and at J to 8 bases, leaving 19 bases not matched to a gene. DNA of the CDR3: TGTGCCAGCAGCCCCAGGCTCGGACAGGGACGCTTGGGGGGCTACACCTTC. Protein sequence: CASSPRLGQGRLGGYTF.

J is TRBJ1-6 and V is TRBV5-4; 8 bases are a match to TRBD1. CDR3 length: 15 residues. V lost 4 bases to trimming and J lost 7 bases; unmatched junction nucleotides: 7. Germline V gene sequence: CDR1 SGHNT, CDR2 YYREEE (reference sequence). The CDR3 nucleotides read TGTGCCAGCAGCCCCGACAGGGGTTCGAATTCACCCCTCCACTTT. This encodes CASSPDRGSNSPLHF.

This clone showed up just a few times. V is TRBV19 and J is TRBJ1-1, with 7 bases that match TRBD1. The CDR3 is 14 amino acids. CDR1 is LNHDA, CDR2 SQIVND, per germline (reference sequence). J was trimmed by 1 base and V by 5 bases; bases with no gene match: 4. The CDR3 nucleotides are TGTGCCAGTAGTGCCCGGGACAGGAACACTGAAGCTTTCTTT. As protein: CASSARDRNTEAFF.

The chain carries TRBV28 and TRBJ1-5; D call uncertain. Germline V lookup: CDR1 MDHEN, CDR2 SYDVKM. The CDR3 covers 12 residues. Trimming removed 8 bases at V and 6 bases at J, with 11 bases between. The CDR3 region is CASGSSSQPQHF. DNA of the CDR3: TGTGCCAGCGGGAGTTCGAGTCAGCCCCAGCATTTT.

This clone has a single count. The rearrangement links TRBV4-1 to TRBJ2-5; D perhaps matches TRBD1 (6 bases). This CDR3 has 16 residues. In germline, CDR1 is MGHRA, CDR2 YSYEKL. Deletions cut 1 base from V and 3 bases from J, with 15 bases between. CDR3 sequence: CASSQGGARGEETQYF. The CDR3 DNA follows: TGCGCCAGCAGCCAAGGCGGAGCCAGGGGTGAAGAGACCCAGTACTTC.